This entry describes one T cell receptor (beta chain). Its target is unknown. The entry originates in a study of CD8 T cells in Susac syndrome. Study-level findings and limits: Regarding the TCR sequencing and HLA analysis, the study admitted that a relatively small number of individuals were involved.

Germline V lookup: CDR1 LNHDA, CDR2 SQIVND (reference sequence). The CDR3 contains 12 residues. V gave up 4 bases and J gave up 6 bases, with 10 bases separating them. Random hexamers were used to reverse transcribe an amount of roughly 0.45 to 1 ug RNA. Multiplex PCR with immunoSEQ amplified the TCR beta CDR3 across 54 Vbeta and 13 Jbeta. MiXCR, run by TCRdb on the immunoSEQ multiplex PCR reads, gives a single entry per CDR3 protein. This table holds over 200,000 distinct CDR3 sequences, more than 85% found once. TCR beta sequencing covered blood CD8+ and CD4+ T cells. The multiple sclerosis controls, all treatment-naive patients, had relapsing-remitting disease that was stable or active.

The sequenced sample consisted of CD4+ T cells from PBMCs. This receptor was identified in a human donor with multiple sclerosis. V gene TRBV19 combines with J gene TRBJ2-7; possibly TRBD1 or TRBD2 for D (5 bases each). The CDR3 is CASSTAGTEQYF. The CDR3 DNA reads TGTGCCAGTAGTACCGCAGGGACCGAGCAGTACTTC.